Listed here is a single TCR beta chain. The data stem from a study of shared clonotypes between healthy human individuals. The authors ran the assay at deep level. Some clones are missing from TCRdb's copy, which holds only in-frame ones; the method was immunoSEQ multiplex PCR. The data show 450,000 to 500,000 clones, roughly four fifths seen once. Trimming took 5 bases from V and 2 from J, leaving 19 bases between them. CDR1 is SGHVS and CDR2 is FNYEAQ in the germline V gene. This CDR3 spans 16 amino acids. Unsorted samples used tens of millions of PBMCs for genomic DNA. This rearrangement joins TRBV7-6 to TRBJ2-7; D ambiguous. This clonotype originated in a woman in her thirties or forties in good health. Some clones in this sample may be carry-over from other donors' samples. Sequencing used PBMCs. CDR3 DNA sequence: TGTGCCAGCAGCCCACGGACCAACTCCGGCACCTACGAGCAGTACTTC. Its protein product is CASSPRTNSGTYEQYF.